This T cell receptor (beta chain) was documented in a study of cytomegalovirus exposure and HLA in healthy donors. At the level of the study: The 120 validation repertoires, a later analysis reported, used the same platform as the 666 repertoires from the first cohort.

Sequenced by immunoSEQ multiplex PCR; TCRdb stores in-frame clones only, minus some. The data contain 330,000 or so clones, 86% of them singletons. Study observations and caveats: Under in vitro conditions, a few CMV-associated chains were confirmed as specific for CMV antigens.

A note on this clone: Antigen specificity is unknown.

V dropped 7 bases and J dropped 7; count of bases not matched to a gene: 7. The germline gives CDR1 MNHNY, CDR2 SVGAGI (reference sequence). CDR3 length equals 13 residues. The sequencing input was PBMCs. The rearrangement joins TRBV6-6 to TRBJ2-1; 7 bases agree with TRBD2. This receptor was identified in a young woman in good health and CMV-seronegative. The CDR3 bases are TGTGCCAGCACGTCGGCGGGAGAGAATGAGCAGTTCTTC. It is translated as CASTSAGENEQFF.